This entry is about one T cell receptor (beta chain). Its antigen is not known. The sample is drawn from a study of T cell repertoires in cytomegalovirus infection. Broader study findings: The response measured ex vivo was dominated by TCR beta clonotypes (HLA-C-restricted and CMV-specific).

Trimming at V came to 6 bases and at J to 0 bases, leaving 9 bases not matched to a gene. CDR1 is DFQATT, CDR2 SNEGSKA, per germline (reference sequence). The CDR3 totals 17 residues. TCRdb itself ran the reads through MiXCR, one entry per CDR3 protein. The table shows about 500,000 distinct CDR3 sequences, with 33% occurring only once. This clonotype was obtained from a human donor in good health (CMV status not recorded). Some clones in this sample may be carry-over from other donors' samples. V is TRBV20-1 and J is TRBJ2-6, with 9 bases matching TRBD1. Here the sequenced sample was cultured PBMCs, taken from culture after CMV antigen stimulation. CDR3 amino acids: CSANWTGDDSGANVLTF. As DNA, the CDR3 is TGCAGTGCCAACTGGACAGGGGACGACTCTGGGGCCAACGTCCTGACTTTC.